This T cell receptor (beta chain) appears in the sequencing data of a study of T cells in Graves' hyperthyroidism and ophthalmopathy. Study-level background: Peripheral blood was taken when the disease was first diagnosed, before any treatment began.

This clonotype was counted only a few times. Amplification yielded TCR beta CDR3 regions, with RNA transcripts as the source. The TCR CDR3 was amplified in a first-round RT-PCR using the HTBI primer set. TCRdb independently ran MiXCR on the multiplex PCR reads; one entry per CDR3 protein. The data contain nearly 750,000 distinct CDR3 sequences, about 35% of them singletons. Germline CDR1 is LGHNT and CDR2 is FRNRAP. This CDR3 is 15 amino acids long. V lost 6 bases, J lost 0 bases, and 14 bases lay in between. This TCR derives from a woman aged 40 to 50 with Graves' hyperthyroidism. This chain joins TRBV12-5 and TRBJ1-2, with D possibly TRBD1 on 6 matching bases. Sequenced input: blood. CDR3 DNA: TGTGCTAGTGGGGGTATAGGACAGTCTAACTATGGCTACACCTTC. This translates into CASGGIGQSNYGYTF. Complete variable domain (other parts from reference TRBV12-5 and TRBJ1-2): DARVTQTPRHKVTEMGQEVTMRCQPILGHNTVFWYRQTMMQGLELLAYFRNRAPLDDSGMPKDRFSAEMPDATLATLKIQPSEPRDSAVYFCASGGIGQSNYGYTFGSGTRLTVV.